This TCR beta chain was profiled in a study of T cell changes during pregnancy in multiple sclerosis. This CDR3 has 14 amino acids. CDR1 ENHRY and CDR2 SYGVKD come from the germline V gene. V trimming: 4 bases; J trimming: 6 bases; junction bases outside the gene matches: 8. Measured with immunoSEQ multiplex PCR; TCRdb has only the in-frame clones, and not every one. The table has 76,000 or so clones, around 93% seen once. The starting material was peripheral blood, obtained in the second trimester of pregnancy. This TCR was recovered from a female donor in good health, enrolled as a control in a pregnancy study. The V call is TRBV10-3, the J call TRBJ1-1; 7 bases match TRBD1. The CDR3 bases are TGTGCCATCAGTGGGGCAGGGGGAAACTCTGAAGCTTTCTTT. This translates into CAISGAGGNSEAFF.